A selection of T cell receptor beta chains follows, all from one sample in a study of T cells in Graves' hyperthyroidism and ophthalmopathy. In TCRdb, the multiplex PCR reads were re-called with MiXCR into one record per CDR3 protein. The sample gives 250,000 to 300,000 distinct CDR3 sequences, more than 14% of which show up once; about 14% is in the top ten. Sequencing used blood. Receptors were obtained from a woman between 40 and 50 years old with Graves' hyperthyroidism that later progressed to Graves' ophthalmopathy. Each CDR3 is given with its conserved first and last residue.

TRBV20-1	CSARDWLAGINEQFF
TRBV11-3	CASRDRDRTAGGANVLTF
TRBV5-1	CASSFSLTTYEQYF
TRBV4-2	CASSQSRSQDTQYF
TRBV7-9	CASSPTFGRLVGELFF
TRBV19	CASSPSQARMHEQYF
TRBV20-1	CSAIMRGGTSGIGGGELFF
TRBV20-1	CSAQRESWETQYF
TRBV5-5	CASSQTSGRGIYNEQFF
TRBV6-4	CASSGLAGDGTDTQYF
TRBV5-6	CASSLGYRENEKLFF
TRBV10-3	CAITPRVGEANEQFF
TRBV7-3	CASSPSGNSPLHF
TRBV6-1	CASSLRRFQETQYF
TRBV4-1	CASSHTHVAGAETQYF
TRBV28	CASSFESLRGYTYEQYF
TRBV2	CASSVYLNEQFF
TRBV6-1	CASSDGVTSGRSVAKNIQYF
TRBV4-1	CASSQARSSYEQYF
TRBV7-2	CASSERDSGEQFF
TRBV4-1	CANSPPGGTEAFF
TRBV4-1	CASSPLPRDRYTDTQYF
TRBV20-1	CSAHPRGSNQPQHF
TRBV2	CASRVNGPNTGELFF
TRBV6-1	CASMRGRPSYNEQFF
TRBV2	CASSAGGAGTGELFF
TRBV28	CASSSTLTSYGYTF
TRBV5-1	CASSLADGDTQYF
TRBV27	CASSLSASTDTQYF
TRBV28	CASSSVPGQGLGSPLHF
TRBV19	CASSPAGLEKLFF
TRBV6-1	CASSSSNYGYTF
TRBV11-2	CASSLDSEGMNTEAFF
TRBV11-3	CASSRGTGETHEQFF
TRBV7-2	CASSLVAGVTDTQYF
TRBV3-1	CASSRQSTDTQYF
TRBV18	CASSPDRAKNIQYF
TRBV6-1	CASRPTGSGYEQYF
TRBV9	CASSAPVEIDTQYF
TRBV20-1	CSARDRPLGLAGARIF
TRBV27	CASRTRYDGYTF
TRBV7-9	CASSLRGRLNTEAFF
TRBV2	CASSDNGFEGYTF
TRBV5-6	CASSSGGLADSYEQYF
TRBV11-2	CASSLPGLPDQFF
TRBV28	CASWAETGPTDTQYF
TRBV28	CASSPRGAALQETQYF
TRBV9	CASSPSGGAYNEQFF
TRBV3-1	CASSQAWPARYLMNTEAFF
TRBV5-1	CASSLSWGEQYF
TRBV12-5	CASGPWPGWAQYF
TRBV5-5	CASSLGTGSAGGTQYF
TRBV19	CASSIGGLEAFF
TRBV15	CATSRKIAGGPSYEQYF
TRBV28	CASSFKGLATNEKLFF
TRBV28	CASSSGLYGYTF
TRBV29-1	CSAPKVNEQFF
TRBV2	CASSPAIYATGELFF
TRBV5-1	CASSLGDRSGETQYF